This T cell receptor (beta chain) was sequenced for a study of identical twins. This clonotype was counted between two and nine times. The antigen is undetermined. Germline-derived CDR1 and CDR2 are KGHDR and SFDVKD. The CDR3 has 15 residues. V gave up 4 bases and J gave up 4 bases, with 13 bases separating them. TCRdb analysed the 5' RACE reads with MiXCR anew, one entry per CDR3 protein. The table includes approximately 670,000 distinct CDR3 sequences, roughly 6% detected once. Whole-study findings and limits: Out-of-frame beta sequences exhibited a weaker degree of excess twin sharing. There were fewer insertions in abundant cord blood beta clonotypes, but memory repertoires showed no such pattern. Modelling underestimated the level of out-of-frame TCR alpha sharing observed in monozygotic twins.

The sequenced material came from naive T cells sorted from blood. The sequence derives from a man aged 18 to 30 in good health. The chain employs TRBV24-1 and TRBJ2-1, with D uncertain. This chain's CDR3 is CATSEMRMGYNEQFF. Written as DNA, the CDR3 is TGTGCCACCAGTGAGATGCGGATGGGGTACAATGAGCAGTTCTTC.